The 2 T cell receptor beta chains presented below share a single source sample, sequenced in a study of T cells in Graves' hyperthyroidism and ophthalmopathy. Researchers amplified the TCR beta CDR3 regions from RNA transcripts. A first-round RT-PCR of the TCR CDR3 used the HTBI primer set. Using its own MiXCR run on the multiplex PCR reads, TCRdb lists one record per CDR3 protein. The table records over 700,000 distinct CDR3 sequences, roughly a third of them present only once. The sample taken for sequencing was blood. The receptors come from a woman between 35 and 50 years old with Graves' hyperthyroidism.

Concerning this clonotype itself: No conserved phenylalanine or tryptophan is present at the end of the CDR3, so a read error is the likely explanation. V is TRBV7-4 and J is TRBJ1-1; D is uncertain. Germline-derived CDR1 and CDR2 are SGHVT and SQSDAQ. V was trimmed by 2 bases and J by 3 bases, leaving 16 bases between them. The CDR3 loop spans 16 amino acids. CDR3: CASSLSQFTADTEAFL. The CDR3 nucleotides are TGTGCCAGCAGCTTATCGCAGTTTACAGCGGACACTGAAGCTTTCCTT.

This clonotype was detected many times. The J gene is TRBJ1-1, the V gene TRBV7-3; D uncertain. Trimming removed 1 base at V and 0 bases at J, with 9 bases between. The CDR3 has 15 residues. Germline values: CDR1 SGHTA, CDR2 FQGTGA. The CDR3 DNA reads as TGTGCCAGCAGCTTAATTCCCCAGATGAACACTGAAGCTTTCTTT. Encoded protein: CASSLIPQMNTEAFF.